This T cell receptor beta chain was profiled in a study of blood T cell repertoires in COVID-19. Study in general: Sites in the United States, Italy and Spain provided acute and convalescent COVID-19 samples. In each case, the material was cDNA or gDNA derived from T cells, B-cell-depleted T cells, or PBMCs.

The authors' processing: Reference gene primer amplification gave estimated nucleated cell counts. Measured with immunoSEQ multiplex PCR; TCRdb has only the in-frame clones, and not every one. Clone size and V and J calls were adopted from that table, with D and trimming inferred from the DNA. The sample lists about 61,000 clones, about nine tenths occurring once. Trimming removed 3 bases from V and 1 base from J, with 10 bases in between. CDR1 is KGHDR and CDR2 is SFDVKD in the germline V gene. This CDR3 is 15 amino acids long. The TCR sequence derives from a woman aged 50 to 60 with active or convalescent COVID-19. Sequencing was performed on peripheral blood. The chain uses TRBV24-1 and TRBJ2-3; perhaps TRBD1 as D (5 bases). CDR3 coding DNA: TGTGCCACCAGTGATCCAGGGAAAGGCACAGATACGCAGTATTTT. Encoded protein: CATSDPGKGTDTQYF.